The 22 T cell receptor beta chains listed next were all sequenced from one sample in a study of Tregs in tolerant kidney transplant recipients. TCRdb keeps only in-frame clones here, not all; method: immunoSEQ multiplex PCR. The sample records about 77,000 clones, 98% being singletons. The sequenced sample was CD4+ T cells from blood, obtained before the transplant. These receptors were obtained from a human donor who received a combined kidney and bone marrow transplant.

The rearrangement joins TRBV6-1 to TRBJ1-3; no definite D call. The CDR3 extends over 15 amino acids. CDR1 and CDR2 (germline): MNHNS, SASEGT. The V gene lost 7 bases and the J gene lost 1 base, with 14 bases spanning the gap. The CDR3 sequence: CASNPSRGSGNTIYF. DNA for the CDR3: TGTGCCAGCAACCCCTCACGAGGATCTGGAAACACCATATATTTT.

The chain combines TRBV6-1 with TRBJ2-2; TRBD2 is a possible D gene (5 bases). The CDR3 sequence is 14 residues long. Per the germline V gene, CDR1 is MNHNS and CDR2 is SASEGT. V was pared by 0 bases and J by 3 bases, with 5 bases between. In DNA form, the CDR3 reads TGTGCCAGCAGTGAAGCGCGGGACACCGGGGAGCTGTTTTTT. It translates to CASSEARDTGELFF.

This clone came up a few times. This rearrangement joins TRBV10-3 to TRBJ2-5; a weak D match, TRBD1 (5 bases). The V end was cut by 5 bases, the J end by 1 base, with 8 bases between. The CDR3 extends over 13 amino acids. Germline V CDR1 and CDR2: ENHRY, SYGVKD. In DNA form, the CDR3 reads TGTGCCATCAGTCGACAGCTCCAAGAGACCCAGTACTTC. Its translation is CAISRQLQETQYF.

This chain joins TRBV23-1 and TRBJ2-7, with TRBD1 identical over 10 bases. TRBV23-1 is filed as an ORF, its function uncertain. Germline trimming cut 2 bases from V and 2 bases from J; bases unmatched to any gene: 6. This CDR3 contains 16 residues. CDR3 nucleotide sequence: TGCGCCAGCAGTCAACCAACGACAGGGGGCCCCTACGAGCAGTACTTC. Protein product: CASSQPTTGGPYEQYF.

This rearrangement joins TRBV6-6 to TRBJ1-5, with D possibly matching TRBD1 (5 bases). With 0 bases removed from V and 4 bases from J, the gap between germline ends came to 10 bases. The CDR3 loop spans 15 amino acids. Germline CDR1 reads MNHNY; CDR2 reads SVGAGI (reference sequence). The CDR3: CASSYSRGVNQPQHF. The CDR3 bases are TGTGCCAGCAGTTACTCGCGGGGGGTAAATCAGCCCCAGCATTTT.

The chain couples TRBV19 to TRBJ2-1; TRBD2 matches at 8 bases. This CDR3 has 13 amino acids. Trimming cost V 3 bases and J 10 bases; bases outside gene matches: 5. Germline values: CDR1 LNHDA, CDR2 SQIVND (reference sequence). The CDR3: CASSMGRLAEQFF. Here the CDR3 DNA reads TGTGCCAGTAGTATGGGAAGACTAGCGGAGCAGTTCTTC.

The rearrangement joins TRBV27 to TRBJ2-5; 14 bases fit TRBD2. The CDR3 is 20 amino acids. CDR1 MNHEY and CDR2 SMNVEV come from the germline V gene (reference sequence). Germline trimming cut 1 base from V and 5 bases from J; bases unmatched to any gene: 15. This CDR3 is CASSLFGTSGRGGLGETQYF. The CDR3 bases are TGTGCCAGCAGTTTATTTGGGACTAGCGGGAGAGGGGGGCTTGGGGAGACCCAGTACTTC.

The rearrangement uses TRBV7-9 and TRBJ1-1; D remains ambiguous. Looked up from germline, CDR1 is SEHNR and CDR2 is FQNEAQ (reference sequence). With 5 bases removed from V and 8 bases from J, the gap between germline ends came to 12 bases. This CDR3 spans 12 amino acids. The CDR3 is CASSLHSLEAFF. The CDR3 bases are TGTGCCAGCAGCCTCCACTCCTTGGAAGCTTTCTTT. Drawing the rest from reference TRBV7-9 and TRBJ1-1, the complete variable domain is DTGVSQNPRHKITKRGQNVTFRCDPISEHNRLYWYRQTLGQGPEFLTYFQNEAQLEKSRLLSDRFSAERPKGSFSTLEIQRTEQGDSAMYLCASSLHSLEAFFGQGTRLTVV.

This chain connects TRBV9 to TRBJ2-5; perhaps TRBD2 as D (6 bases). The CDR3 is 15 amino acids. The V end lost 4 bases, the J end lost 4 bases, and 17 bases lay between the germline ends. Germline values: CDR1 SGDLS, CDR2 YYNGEE. CDR3 sequence reads: CASSPRRGYPETQYF. The CDR3 DNA is TGTGCCAGCAGCCCCCGGAGGGGTTATCCAGAGACCCAGTACTTC.

The chain joins TRBV28 to TRBJ1-2; tentative D call: TRBD1 (6 bases). Per germline, CDR1 MDHEN and CDR2 SYDVKM. V dropped 11 bases and J dropped 5 bases, with 15 bases sitting between them. The CDR3 is made up of 12 amino acids. The CDR3 coding sequence is TGTGCCGGTCAAGGGACAAATTATGGCTACACCTTC. Translating it yields CAGQGTNYGYTF.

The chain uses TRBV5-4 and TRBJ2-1, with TRBD1 identical over 9 bases. Germline V CDR1 and CDR2: SGHNT, YYREEE (reference sequence). This CDR3 region has 16 residues. The junction had 8 bases not matched to a gene; V was cut back by 6 bases and J by 1 base. CDR3 bases: TGTGCCAGCACCCTGGGACAGGGCCCTTCCTACAATGAGCAGTTCTTC. Amino acids: CASTLGQGPSYNEQFF.

This clone was seen just once. The CDR3 reads CASSPRGGWNEQFF. The DNA for the CDR3 is TGCGCCAGCAGCCCCCGGGGGGGGTGGAATGAGCAGTTCTTC. J is TRBJ2-1 and V is TRBV5-1; TRBD2 matches 8 bases. V gave up 4 bases and J gave up 7 bases; unmatched junction bases: 7. CDR1 SGHRS and CDR2 YFSETQ come from the germline V gene. There are 14 residues in the CDR3.

The chain couples TRBV10-3 to TRBJ2-2; TRBD1 agrees at 7 bases. Germline loops: CDR1 ENHRY, CDR2 SYGVKD. The CDR3 is 12 residues long. The trim removed 9 bases at V and 4 bases at J, leaving 2 bases unmatched. This chain's CDR3 is CAMHRGTGELFF. CDR3 DNA: TGTGCCATGCACAGGGGCACCGGGGAGCTGTTTTTT.

The chain links TRBV5-1 to TRBJ2-7; 13 nucleotides agree with TRBD2. Trimming took 2 bases from V and 1 from J; bases not matched to a gene: 6. The germline V gene encodes CDR1 SGHRS and CDR2 YFSETQ. The CDR3 consists of 17 residues. The CDR3 DNA is TGCGCCAGCAGCTTCGCTGGGACTAGCGGGGTATCCTACGAGCAGTACTTC. It specifies CASSFAGTSGVSYEQYF.

The chain recombines TRBV18 with TRBJ2-7, with a weak D call TRBD1 (6 bases). CDR1 is KGHSH and CDR2 is LQKENI in the germline V gene. V gave up 3 bases and J gave up 1 base, with 10 bases separating them. The CDR3 has 14 residues. This CDR3 is CASSPLQGSYEQYF. In DNA, the CDR3 is TGTGCCAGCTCACCTCTACAGGGTTCCTACGAGCAGTACTTC.

The gene calls are TRBV7-3 and TRBJ2-2; 9 nucleotides align to TRBD2. V was clipped by 5 bases and J by 7 bases; unmatched bases: 20. The CDR3 has 19 residues. Germline-derived CDR1 and CDR2 are SGHTA and FQGTGA. The CDR3: CASSRQTLLAGEGGGELFF. Here the CDR3 DNA reads TGTGCCAGCAGCCGACAAACACTATTAGCGGGAGAGGGTGGCGGGGAGCTGTTTTTT.

The chain recombines TRBV2 with TRBJ1-6, with TRBD1 matching over 7 bases. The trim removed 2 bases at V and 8 bases at J, leaving 9 bases unmatched. The germline V gene has CDR1 SNHLY and CDR2 FYNNEI. The CDR3 extends over 16 amino acids. CDR3 residues: CASSERTTGTHSPLHF. As DNA, the CDR3 is TGTGCCAGCAGTGAACGTACGACAGGGACACATTCACCCCTCCACTTT.

The chain recombines TRBV4-2 with TRBJ2-2; tentative D call: TRBD1 (6 bases). Germline loops: CDR1 LGHNA, CDR2 YNFKEQ. The CDR3 is 15 residues long. V gave up 3 bases and J gave up 6 bases, with 14 bases separating them. The CDR3 is CASSQDRRRAGELFF. The DNA of the CDR3 is TGTGCCAGCAGCCAGGACAGACGCCGCGCCGGGGAGCTGTTTTTT.

The chain is built from TRBV9 and TRBJ2-1; 7 positions agree with TRBD2. Looked up from germline, CDR1 is SGDLS and CDR2 is YYNGEE. The length of the CDR3 is 13 residues. Trimming took 3 bases from V and 13 from J; bases not matched to a gene: 10. The CDR3: CASSATLLAGQFF. The CDR3 nucleotides are TGTGCCAGCAGCGCTACCCTCTTAGCGGGTCAGTTCTTC.

V usage is TRBV15 and J usage is TRBJ1-4, with D perhaps matching TRBD1 (6 bases). The V end was cut by 7 bases, the J end by 7 bases, with 16 bases between. The germline gives CDR1 LNHNV, CDR2 YYDKDF (reference sequence). CDR3 length: 14 amino acids. In DNA, the CDR3 is TGTGCCACCATGCCCGGGACACGGCTTGAAAAACTGTTTTTT. The encoded protein is CATMPGTRLEKLFF.

This chain uses TRBV27 with TRBJ1-3; the match to TRBD1 covers 7 bases. This CDR3 has 15 amino acids. Germline values: CDR1 MNHEY, CDR2 SMNVEV (reference sequence). V was clipped by 5 bases and J by 2 bases; unmatched bases: 6. The CDR3 DNA is TGTGCCAGCAGTCCATTGACAGGGCCTGGAAACACCATATATTTT. Amino acid sequence: CASSPLTGPGNTIYF.

The chain is built from TRBV18 and TRBJ1-5; possible D gene TRBD1, 5 bases. The CDR3 is made up of 14 amino acids. The germline CDR1 and CDR2 sequences are KGHSH and LQKENI. V lost 0 bases to trimming and J lost 4 bases, with 7 bases between them. CDR3 region: CASSPPGGNQPQHF. DNA for the CDR3: TGTGCCAGCTCACCACCCGGGGGTAATCAGCCCCAGCATTTT.